This T cell receptor (beta chain) emerged from a study of regulatory T cells in long-lasting Graves disease. The time point is: newly diagnosed GD, antithyroid drugs for less than 3 months. Isolated PBMC RNA provided the starting material for the TCR library. Investigators prepared the TCR beta libraries by applying iRepertoire HTBI primers and Arm-PCR of CDR3 regions. TCRdb reprocessed the multiplex PCR reads via MiXCR and lists one record per CDR3 protein. The repertoire holds roughly 560,000 distinct CDR3 sequences, with 15% to 20% as singletons. This clonotype was counted ten times or more. The V end lost 0 bases, the J end lost 3 bases, and 9 bases lay between the germline ends. The CDR3 extends over 15 amino acids. Germline V gene sequence: CDR1 LGHDT, CDR2 YNNKEL (reference sequence). The data also belong to a second study, concerning T cells in Graves' hyperthyroidism and ophthalmopathy.

The sequence was obtained from a middle-aged woman with Graves disease. This specimen was peripheral blood mononuclear cells (PBMCs), taken at new diagnosis, from a patient treated with antithyroid drugs. V and J are TRBV3-1 and TRBJ2-1; tentatively, D is TRBD1 (6 bases). The CDR3 sequence is CASSQDRGYYNEQFF. The DNA for the CDR3 is TGTGCCAGCAGCCAAGACAGGGGCTACTACAATGAGCAGTTCTTC.